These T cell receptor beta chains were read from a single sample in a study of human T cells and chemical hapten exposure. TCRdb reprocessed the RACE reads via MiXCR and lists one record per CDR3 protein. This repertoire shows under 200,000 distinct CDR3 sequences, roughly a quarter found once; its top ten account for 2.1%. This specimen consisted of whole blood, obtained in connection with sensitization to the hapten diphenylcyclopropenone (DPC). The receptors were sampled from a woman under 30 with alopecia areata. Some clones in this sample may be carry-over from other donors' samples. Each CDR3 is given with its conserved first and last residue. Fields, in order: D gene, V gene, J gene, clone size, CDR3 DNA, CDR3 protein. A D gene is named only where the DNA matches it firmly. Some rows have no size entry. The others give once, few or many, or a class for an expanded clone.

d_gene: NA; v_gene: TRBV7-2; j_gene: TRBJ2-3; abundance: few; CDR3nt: TGTGCCAGCAGCTTCGAAACCCGGGCGATTCGGGATACGCAGTATTTT; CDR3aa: CASSFETRAIRDTQYF
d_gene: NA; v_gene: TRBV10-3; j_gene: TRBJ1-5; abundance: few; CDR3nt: TGTGCCATCAGCGCTAACAGGGCCCAGGGGCAGCCCCAGCATTTT; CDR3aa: CAISANRAQGQPQHF
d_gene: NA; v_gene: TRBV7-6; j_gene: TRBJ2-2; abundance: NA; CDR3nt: TGTGCCAGCAGCGAAACTAGCAGCTACACCGGGGAGCTGTTTTTT; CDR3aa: CASSETSSYTGELFF
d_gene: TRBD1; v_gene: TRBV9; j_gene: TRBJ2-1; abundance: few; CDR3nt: TGTGCCAGCAGCATTTTCGGACAGGGGGTTTACAATGAGCAGTTCTTC; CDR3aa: CASSIFGQGVYNEQFF
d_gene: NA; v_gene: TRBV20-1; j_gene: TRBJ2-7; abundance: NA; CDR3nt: TGCAGTGCTAGAGAGTCCTACGAGCAGTACTTC; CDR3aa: CSARESYEQYF
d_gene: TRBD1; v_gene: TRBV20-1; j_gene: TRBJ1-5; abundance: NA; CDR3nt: TGCAGTGCTACTACAGGGGGGAGTCAGCCCCAGCATTTT; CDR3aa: CSATTGGSQPQHF
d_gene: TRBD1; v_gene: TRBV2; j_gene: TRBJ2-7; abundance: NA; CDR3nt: TGTGCCAGCACATTGACAGGGGGTGGTAAGCAGTACTTC; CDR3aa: CASTLTGGGKQYF
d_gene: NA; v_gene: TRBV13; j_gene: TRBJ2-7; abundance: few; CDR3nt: TGTGCCAGCAGCTTACGCTCCGGGAACCCCTTCTACGAGCAGTACTTC; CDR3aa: CASSLRSGNPFYEQYF
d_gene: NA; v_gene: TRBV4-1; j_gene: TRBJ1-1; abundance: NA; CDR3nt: TGCGCCAGCAGCCAAGATAAGAGGGACACTGAAGCTTTCTTT; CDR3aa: CASSQDKRDTEAFF
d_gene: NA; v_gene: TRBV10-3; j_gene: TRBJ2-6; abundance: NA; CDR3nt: TGTGCCATCAGTGAGTCGATCTCTGGGGCCAACGTCCTGACTTTC; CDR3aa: CAISESISGANVLTF
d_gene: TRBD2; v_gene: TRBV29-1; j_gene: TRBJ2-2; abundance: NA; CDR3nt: TGCAGCGTTGAAGTAGCGGGGGAAAACACCGGGGAGCTGTTTTTT; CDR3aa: CSVEVAGENTGELFF
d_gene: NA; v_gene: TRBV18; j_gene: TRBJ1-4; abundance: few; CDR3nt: TGTGCCAGCTCAGCAGGGACGGAATTTAATGAAAAACTGTTTTTT; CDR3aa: CASSAGTEFNEKLFF
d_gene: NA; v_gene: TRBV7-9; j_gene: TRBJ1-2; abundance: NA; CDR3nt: TGTGCCAGCAGCTTAGGGCCGGAGGGAGGCTACACCTTC; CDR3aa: CASSLGPEGGYTF
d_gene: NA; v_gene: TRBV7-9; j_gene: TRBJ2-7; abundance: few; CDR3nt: TGTGCCAGCAGCTTAGCGGTAAGGGACGCGAGGCAGTACTTC; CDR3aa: CASSLAVRDARQYF
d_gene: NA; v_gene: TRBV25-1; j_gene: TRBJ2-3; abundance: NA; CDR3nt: TGTGCCAGCAGTGATCTAAGCACAGATACGCAGTATTTT; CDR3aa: CASSDLSTDTQYF
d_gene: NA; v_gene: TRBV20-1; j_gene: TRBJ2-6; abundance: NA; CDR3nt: TGCAGTGCCCCGGGAGGGGCCAACGTCCTGACTTTC; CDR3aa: CSAPGGANVLTF
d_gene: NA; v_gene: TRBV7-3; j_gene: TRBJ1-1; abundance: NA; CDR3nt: TGTGCCAGCAGCTCGGGGGGGCTGGGGACTGAAGCTTTCTTT; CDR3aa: CASSSGGLGTEAFF
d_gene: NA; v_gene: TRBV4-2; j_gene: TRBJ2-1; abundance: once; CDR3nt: TGTGCCAGCAGCCAAGTAACCGCAGACAATGAGCAGTTCTTC; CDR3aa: CASSQVTADNEQFF
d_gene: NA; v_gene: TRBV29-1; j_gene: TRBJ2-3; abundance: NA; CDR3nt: TGCAGCGTTGAGACTAGACACACAGATACGCAGTATTTT; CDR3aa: CSVETRHTDTQYF
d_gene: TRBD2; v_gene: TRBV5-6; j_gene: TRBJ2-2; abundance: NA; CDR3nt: TGTGCCAGCAGCTTGGGACTAGCGGTAAACACCGGGGAGCTGTTTTTT; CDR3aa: CASSLGLAVNTGELFF
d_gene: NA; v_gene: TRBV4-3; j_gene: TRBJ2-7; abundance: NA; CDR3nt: TGCGCCAGCAGCCCCCGGACCCCTGGGAGCGAGCAGTACTTC; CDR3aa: CASSPRTPGSEQYF
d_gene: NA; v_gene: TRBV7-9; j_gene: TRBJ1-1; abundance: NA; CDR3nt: TGTGCCAGCAGCTTGGCTGGGATGTCTGAAGCTTTCTTT; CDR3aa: CASSLAGMSEAFF
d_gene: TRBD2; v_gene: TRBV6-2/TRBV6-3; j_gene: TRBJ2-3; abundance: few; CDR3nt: TGTGCCAGCAGTTACCTTGCGGGGGGGCCTTCTGGCACAGATACGCAGTATTTT; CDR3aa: CASSYLAGGPSGTDTQYF
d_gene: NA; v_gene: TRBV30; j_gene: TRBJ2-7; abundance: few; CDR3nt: TGTGCCTGGAGGCCAGGGGTATTTTCTCGGGAGGACGAGCAGTACTTC; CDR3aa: CAWRPGVFSREDEQYF
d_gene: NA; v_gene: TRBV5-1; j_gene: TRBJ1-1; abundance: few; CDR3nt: TGCGCCAGGCCATTAAAAGCTTTCTTT; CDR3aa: CARPLKAFF
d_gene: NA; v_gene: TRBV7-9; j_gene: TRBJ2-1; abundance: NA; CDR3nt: TGTGCCAGCTATGAGGGCCCAGGGAATGAGCAGTTCTTC; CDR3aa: CASYEGPGNEQFF
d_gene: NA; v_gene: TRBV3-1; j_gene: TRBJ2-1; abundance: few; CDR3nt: TGTGCCAGCAGCCAAGGTCTCAGGGTCTTCGCCGATGAGCAGTTCTTC; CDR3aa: CASSQGLRVFADEQFF
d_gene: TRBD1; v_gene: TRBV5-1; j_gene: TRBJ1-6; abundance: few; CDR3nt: TGCGCCAGCAGCTTCTCGGACAGGGGTAATTCACCCCTCCACTTT; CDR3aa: CASSFSDRGNSPLHF
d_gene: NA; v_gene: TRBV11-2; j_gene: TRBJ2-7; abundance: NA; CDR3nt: TGTGCCAGCAGCTTAGGAGTCAGCCCCTACGAGCAGTACTTC; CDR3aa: CASSLGVSPYEQYF
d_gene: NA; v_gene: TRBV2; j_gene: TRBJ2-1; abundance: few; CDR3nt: TGTGCCACCGTGAACAGGGTCACCAGCAATGAGCAGTTCTTC; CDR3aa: CATVNRVTSNEQFF
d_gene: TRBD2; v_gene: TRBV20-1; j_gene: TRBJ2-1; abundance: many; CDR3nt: TGCAGTGCTAGAGATACTAGCGGGAGAGGGGGAGGGCCTTACAATGAGCAGTTCTTC; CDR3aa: CSARDTSGRGGGPYNEQFF
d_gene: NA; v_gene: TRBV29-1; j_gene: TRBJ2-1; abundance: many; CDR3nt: TGCAGCGTTGGGAGGGTTCCGTTCTTC; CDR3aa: CSVGRVPFF
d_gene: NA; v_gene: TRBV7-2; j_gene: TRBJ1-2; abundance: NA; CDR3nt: TGTGCCAGCAGCTTAGAAGGTGCCAGCGGTGGCTACACCTTC; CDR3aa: CASSLEGASGGYTF
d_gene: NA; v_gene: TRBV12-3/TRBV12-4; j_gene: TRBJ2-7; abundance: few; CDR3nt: TGTGCCAGCAGTTCCCTGACTAGTAAGGGTGAGCAGTACTTC; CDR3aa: CASSSLTSKGEQYF
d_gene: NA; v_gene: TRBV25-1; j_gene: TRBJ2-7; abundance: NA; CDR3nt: TGTGCCAGCAGTGGCCTAGTCGAGCAGTACTTC; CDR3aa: CASSGLVEQYF
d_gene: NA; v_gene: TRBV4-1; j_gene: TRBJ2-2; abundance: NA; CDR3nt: TGCGCCAGCAGCCAAGGAGGGATTCCCGGGGAGCTGTTTTTT; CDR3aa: CASSQGGIPGELFF
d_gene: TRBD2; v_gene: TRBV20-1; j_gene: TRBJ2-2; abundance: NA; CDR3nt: TGCAGTGCTAGAGGGGAGCGGGAGTCCGGGGAGCTGTTTTTT; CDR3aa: CSARGERESGELFF
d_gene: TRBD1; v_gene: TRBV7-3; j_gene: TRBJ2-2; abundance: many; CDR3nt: TGTGCCAGCGGGAGACAGGGGGCCGGGGAGCTGTTTTTT; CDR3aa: CASGRQGAGELFF
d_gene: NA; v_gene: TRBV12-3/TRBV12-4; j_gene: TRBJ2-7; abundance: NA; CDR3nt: TGTGCCAGCAGCGTCCACTCCGCGACGGCCCACGAGCAGTACTTC; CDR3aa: CASSVHSATAHEQYF